This TCR beta chain was sequenced in a study of cytomegalovirus exposure and HLA in healthy donors (dated by TCRdb to 2017 to 2019). As for the study more broadly: According to an earlier analysis of several hundred of the donors, about 179 million T cells yielded 120 million or so unique TCR beta sequences and about 300 Gb of sequence data. An early release that covered 640 HLA-typed donors contained around 300 gigabases of sequencing data and around 85 million unique TCR sequences. Of the 300 to 450 genotyped donors, more than 75% were placed in the genetic ancestry cluster associated with self-reported Caucasian donors. The aim of the study was to test whether cataloging public T cell receptors could identify signatures of past pathogen exposure. The T cell repertoires of about 700 subjects were profiled by immunosequencing and related to cytomegalovirus serostatus. Along with the approximately 700-subject first cohort, a separate validation cohort of 120 different subjects was used. To predict cytomegalovirus infection status, the study brought together high-throughput TCR immunosequencing, statistical association of individual TCRs with disease status, and machine learning. A later analysis re-analyzed previously published TCR beta repertoires from 500 to 700 donors and added high-resolution HLA genotyping to study TCR occurrence patterns. Rather than drawing on any new phenotypic data, the later analysis identified candidate immune exposures from TCR beta sequences and the way those sequences occurred across donors. An earlier analysis of nearly 600 of the donors applied high-throughput TCR beta sequencing to assess whether each TCR beta V gene segment acted as functional or pseudogenic. Donor age, sex, ethnicity and CMV serostatus were collected together with the repertoire data. A later genetic analysis took genome-wide SNP genotypes for about 60% of the roughly 670 donors and used that subset as a discovery cohort. Every repertoire in the discovery cohort had been generated on one and the same sequencing platform. HLA typing covered class I and class II loci at four-digit resolution. Typing coverage varied by locus: roughly 629-630 donors for A, B, C, DRB1 and DQB1; more than 500 for DQA1; over 600 for DPA1; roughly 450 for DPB1. Four to six DR-DQ haplotypes were handled as single units for association and clustering because linkage in the cohort was strong. Across some 400 genotyped donors of the cohort, an average of about 200,000 unique TCR beta nucleotide sequences per donor were sequenced, and about a sixth of those sequences were non-productive.

Summary of the overall study and its limitations: Presence/absence analyses assumed roughly uniform sequencing depth across donors, an assumption that may not hold. Most TCR sequences were observed very rarely across donors, whereas some public TCRs were present in many individuals. An earlier analysis of 587 of the donors showed that most TCR beta V segments appeared in productive rearrangements either about 90% or about 30% of the time, which broadly matched IMGT annotations. The classifier was reported to diagnose cytomegalovirus status with high specificity and sensitivity in both the original and validation cohorts. Correlated functional status among segregating V segments might reflect linkage disequilibrium, but an unknown experimental factor could not be ruled out. A few of the identified cytomegalovirus-associated TCR beta chains were confirmed in vitro to be specific for cytomegalovirus antigens. A later analysis reported that several top co-occurrence clusters appeared linked to parvovirus B19, influenza, CMV and Epstein-Barr virus. The sequencing pipeline was judged likely to have produced a cluster of highly shared sequence variants as a technical artifact. When HLA alleles, especially DR and DQ, strongly co-occurred, attributing TCR associations to individual alleles was difficult. The earlier analysis of approximately 590 of the donors excluded approximately 15 rarely observed V segments, including chromosome 9 orphons, because counts were too low. Because the 87-base-pair reads could not distinguish some IMGT-functional V segments, including TRBV6-2 and TRBV6-3, those segments were excluded. A later analysis found that most CMV-associated TCR beta chains appeared HLA-restricted, with HLA associations seemingly driven largely by CMV exposure. Because HLA typing was unavailable for some donors at each locus, only the typed subset was used in association tests. A further reported finding was that TCR beta sequences accurately predicted the HLA-A and HLA-B alleles for most subjects in the first cohort. A later analysis associated about 17,000 TCR beta sequences with specific HLA alleles at a false discovery rate of 0.05. In a later genetic analysis, a missense DCLRE1C variant was associated with V-gene and J-gene trimming of TCR beta chains, and the association was replicated in an independent cohort. According to the authors, the approach could potentially be generalized to other disease states and immunological phenotypes. In the study, 150 to 200 TCR beta chains were listed as associated with cytomegalovirus. A later analysis found that HLA-associated TCR beta chains were more clonally expanded and had lower generation probabilities than equally common non-associated chains. According to a later analysis, TCR association rates differed among HLA loci, with DRB1 alleles showing the most associated TCRs and HLA-C alleles showing the fewest. CMV serostatus was the only immune exposure information available for the cohort. Only TCR beta chains were sequenced in this cohort, and the absence of alpha or paired-chain data limited detectable features. In a later genetic analysis, fewer N-insertions in productive TCRs were reported among donors in an Asian-associated ancestry cluster than the 666-donor mean.

This clone was seen only once. The antigen it binds to is not known. Base qualities are not at hand, and no much larger clone is one base apart. CDR1 is given as SGHRS and CDR2 as YFSETQ, both from the germline V gene. Trimming at the junction amounts to 2 bases on V and 12 bases on J, and the germline ends lie 21 bases apart. From its cysteine to its phenylalanine, the CDR3 spans 14 amino acids. The read is trimmed to its CDR3 DNA, 42 bases read in frame from base 1. The cohort was made up of hundreds of healthy bone marrow donors. At the time of sampling, every cohort member was nominally healthy, though immune exposures that went unrecorded were likely present. The donor tested CMV seronegative, placing the donor among the 300 to 450 seronegative members of the cohort. A peripheral blood sample was collected from each donor, and TCR beta sequencing was performed on peripheral blood mononuclear cells. The Qiagen DNeasy Blood Extraction Kit was used to extract genomic DNA from the blood cell samples.

Library preparation employed the immunoSEQ multiplex PCR assay. For the multiplex PCR, a mixture combining 60 forward primers for TCR Vbeta segments and 13 reverse primers for TCR Jbeta segments was used. A multiplex PCR assay on genomic DNA amplified the CDR3 region of rearranged TCR beta genes. The amplified TCR beta libraries were sequenced on the Illumina HiSeq System as 87-base-pair reads. The authors' analysis ran thus. Across the 700 or so repertoires, a later analysis counted some 80 million unique TCR beta chains, around 11 million of which were shared by at least two donors. Raw reads were error-corrected and collapsed into unique sequences with a nearest-neighbor algorithm that merged closely related sequences to remove PCR and sequencing errors. Alignment of CDR3 sequences to IMGT reference sequences was used to assign V, D and J gene segments. For a sequence to be retained, at least a six-nucleotide match to both a V gene segment and a J gene segment was required. A rearrangement was called productive if the CDR3 had no stop codons and remained in frame with V and J, and every other rearrangement was called non-productive. Following IMGT convention, CDR3 was defined as the stretch from the second conserved V-encoded cysteine up to the conserved J-encoded phenylalanine. The earlier analysis of 500 to 750 of the donors excluded any sequence lacking an unambiguous match to a single V gene segment. In an earlier analysis of around 590 of the donors, a V segment was called functional when productive rearrangements were above 56.7%, and segregating when the standard deviation between donors exceeded 5%. A statistical classification framework was built to diagnose cytomegalovirus status from the catalog of TCR beta chain sequences. V and J gene assignment, in a later analysis, came from comparing TCR nucleotide sequences with IMGT/GENE-DB human TR gene sequences. In a later analysis, CDR3 sequences and most-parsimonious VDJ recombination scenarios were assigned using the TCRdist pipeline. A later analysis defined each TCR beta chain by its CDR3 amino acid sequence plus V-gene family, and excluded reads lacking a unique V-gene family. In a later analysis, 550 to 650 highly shared, low-generation-probability nucleotide sequences were removed to address suspected cross-contamination and a sequencing artifact. In a later analysis, a clonal expansion index was calculated for each public chain from normalized within-repertoire ranks of inferred template counts. A later analysis computed generation probabilities with a VDJ recombination model fitted to out-of-frame rearrangements, and checked the results against IGoR. A later analysis scored TCR-TCR, TCR-HLA and TCR-CMV co-occurrence with hypergeometric tests, applying a repertoire-size bias correction to TCR pairs. A later analysis estimated false discovery rates by permuting HLA or CMV assignments 20 times. In a later analysis, co-occurring TCRs were grouped using DBSCAN, with TCRdist sequence similarity added in when clustering inside HLA-allele-positive subsets. Co-occurrence clustering excluded repertoires with fewer than 30,000 or more than 120,000 public chains, plus five with anomalous nucleotide sharing. TCRdb's version of the immuneACCESS table is confined to in-frame rearrangements and falls short of the full clone set. An unresolved V gene accounts for under half of the shortfall where checked; the remainder is of unknown origin. The V and J calls and clone size come from that table; D and trimming were worked out from the DNA. The sample table shows 200,000 to 250,000 clones, and 80% to 90% are seen once. About 3.1% of the sample is held by the ten biggest clonotypes.

The TCR sequence derives from a man aged 30 to 39 in good health and CMV-seronegative. The sequencing input was PBMCs. This receptor chain uses TRBV5-1 and TRBJ2-7; the D gene assignment is ambiguous. Read as DNA, the sequence is TGCGCCAGCAGCTTTGAAGCCTACAGCCCCCGACGGTACTTC. It encodes CASSFEAYSPRRYF.